The sequence of this T cell receptor (beta chain) was determined in a study of early T cells in non-severe SARS-CoV-2 infection. Turning to the study itself: Sequencing of unsorted whole blood was done on bulk RNA, leaving chains unpaired. Study results and caveats: Matching with VDJdb favored anti-spike CD8 responses (missing private and CD4 specificities).

The TCR library protocol attached unique molecular identifiers to the individual cDNA molecules. A single record per CDR3 protein comes from TCRdb applying MiXCR to the 5' RACE reads. The sample has roughly 51,000 distinct CDR3 sequences; roughly 8% are singletons. A few counts support this clonotype. Its antigen is unknown. This CDR3 region has 12 residues. V lost 4 bases and J lost 5, with 6 bases in between. CDR1 and CDR2 from the germline V gene are PRHDT and FYEKMQ (reference sequence). The source material was whole blood, sampled at baseline. This clonotype was sampled from an adult who was a healthcare worker with PCR-confirmed SARS-CoV-2 infection or an uninfected control (not recorded which). The chain combines TRBV13 with TRBJ2-4; D remains unclear. CDR3 bases: TGTGCCAGCAGCTCCCTCGAAAACATTCAGTACTTC. Its translation: CASSSLENIQYF.